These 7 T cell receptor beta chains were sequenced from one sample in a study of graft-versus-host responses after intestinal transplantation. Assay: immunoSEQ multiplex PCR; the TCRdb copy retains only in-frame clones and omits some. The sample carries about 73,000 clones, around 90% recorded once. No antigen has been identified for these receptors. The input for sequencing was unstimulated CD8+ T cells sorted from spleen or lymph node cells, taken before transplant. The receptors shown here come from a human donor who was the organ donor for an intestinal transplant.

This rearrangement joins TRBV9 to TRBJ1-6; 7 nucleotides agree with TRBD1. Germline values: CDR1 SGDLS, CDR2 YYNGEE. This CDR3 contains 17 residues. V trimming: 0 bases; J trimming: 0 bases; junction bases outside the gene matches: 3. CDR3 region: CASSVAGTASYNSPLHF. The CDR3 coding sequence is TGTGCCAGCAGCGTAGCCGGGACAGCCTCCTATAATTCACCCCTCCACTTT.

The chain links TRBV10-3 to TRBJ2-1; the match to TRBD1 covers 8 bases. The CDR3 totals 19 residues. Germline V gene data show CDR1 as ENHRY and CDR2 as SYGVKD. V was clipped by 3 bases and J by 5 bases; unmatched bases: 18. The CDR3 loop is CAISDPDRRTGKSDNEQFF. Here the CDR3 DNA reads TGTGCCATCAGTGACCCAGATCGTCGGACAGGGAAAAGCGACAATGAGCAGTTCTTC.

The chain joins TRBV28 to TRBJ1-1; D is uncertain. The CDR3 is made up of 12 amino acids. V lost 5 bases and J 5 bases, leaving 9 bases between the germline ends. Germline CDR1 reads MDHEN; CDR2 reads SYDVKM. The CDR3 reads CASSLEETEAFF. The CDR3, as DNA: TGTGCCAGCAGTCTGGAGGAGACTGAAGCTTTCTTT.

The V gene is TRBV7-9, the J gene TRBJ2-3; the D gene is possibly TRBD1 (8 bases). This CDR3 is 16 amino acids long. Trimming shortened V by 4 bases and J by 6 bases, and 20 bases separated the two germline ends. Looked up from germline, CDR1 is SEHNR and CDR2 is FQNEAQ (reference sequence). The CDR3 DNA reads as TGTGCCAGCAGCTCAGGACAGGGAGGGATTACGGATACGCAGTATTTT. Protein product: CASSSGQGGITDTQYF.

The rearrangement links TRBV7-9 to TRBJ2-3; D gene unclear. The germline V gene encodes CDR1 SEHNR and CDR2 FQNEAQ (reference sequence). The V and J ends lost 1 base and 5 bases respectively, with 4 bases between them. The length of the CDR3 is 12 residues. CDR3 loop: CASSLVRDTQYF. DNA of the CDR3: TGTGCCAGCAGCTTAGTCAGAGATACGCAGTATTTT.

Written as DNA, the CDR3 is TGTGCCAGCAGCTTAGGCGGGGGGGATTACAATGAGCAGTTCTTC. It codes for CASSLGGGDYNEQFF. The chain uses TRBV5-6 and TRBJ2-1; TRBD2 matches at 9 bases. The length of the CDR3 is 15 residues. The V segment lost 2 bases and the J segment 4 bases; nucleotides outside the gene matches: 4. Germline V CDR1 and CDR2: SGHDT, YYEEEE. Supplemented by reference TRBV5-6 and TRBJ2-1, the full variable domain reads DAGVTQSPTHLIKTRGQQVTLRCSPKSGHDTVSWYQQALGQGPQFIFQYYEEEERQRGNFPDRFSGHQFPNYSSELNVNALLLGDSALYLCASSLGGGDYNEQFFGPGTRLTVL.

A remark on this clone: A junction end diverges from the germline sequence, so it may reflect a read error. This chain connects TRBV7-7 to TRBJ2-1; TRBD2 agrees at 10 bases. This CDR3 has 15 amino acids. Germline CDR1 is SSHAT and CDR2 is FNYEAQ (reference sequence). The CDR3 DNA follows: TGTGCTAGCAGCTTAGGAAGCGGGGGGGCCTATGAGCAGTTCTTC. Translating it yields CASSLGSGGAYEQFF.